The 5 T cell receptor beta chains below were found in one sample sequenced in a study of T cell clonality in common variable immunodeficiency. Produced via immunoSEQ multiplex PCR; TCRdb's table is partial and in-frame only. The sample has tens of thousands of clones, none seen only once. Sequencing was carried out using peripheral blood mononuclear cells. Receptors originate from a person between 18 and 75 years old in good health.

This clone has just a few counts. The CDR3 end falls 3 residues outside the read, so it is completed with the germline J gene. V gene TRBV7-9 combines with J gene TRBJ2-2; D is unresolved. The CDR3 extends over 13 amino acids. Trimming pared 1 base from V and 6 bases from J, leaving 6 bases between. Germline lookup yields CDR1 SEHNR and CDR2 FQNEAQ (reference sequence). Here the CDR3 reads CASSLEGSGELFF. The DNA read from the CDR3 is TGTGCCAGCAGCTTAGAAGGGTCCGGGGAG. The whole variable domain, filled in from reference TRBV7-9 and TRBJ2-2, reads DTGVSQNPRHKITKRGQNVTFRCDPISEHNRLYWYRQTLGQGPEFLTYFQNEAQLEKSRLLSDRFSAERPKGSFSTLEIQRTEQGDSAMYLCASSLEGSGELFFGEGSRLTVL.

This clone was seen at least ten times. The read terminates 3 residues ahead of where the CDR3 ends, so the germline J gene completes it. The chain carries TRBV18 and TRBJ1-1; D not certain. The CDR3 consists of 15 residues. V was shortened by 2 bases and J by 2 bases, with 12 bases between the two germline ends. In germline, CDR1 is KGHSH, CDR2 LQKENI. The covered CDR3 bases are TGTGCCAGCTCACCAGGGCGGGAGGGCAACACTGAA. This sequence encodes CASSPGREGNTE. The complete CDR3 sequence is CASSPGREGNTEAFF.

This clone was seen repeatedly, ten times or more. The junction departs from germline at one end; a sequencing error may be responsible. The CDR3 is cut off 3 residues early in the read; its end comes from the germline J gene. The chain links TRBV4-2 to TRBJ2-5; 7 bases align to TRBD2. The germline V gene encodes CDR1 LGHNA and CDR2 YNFKEQ. This CDR3 has 14 amino acids. The CDR3 spells CASSPTAGEETQYF. The CDR3 bases that were read are TGCGCCAGCAGCCCGACTGCGGGAGAAGAGACC.

On this clone itself: The read halts 3 residues ahead of the CDR3 end, with the missing end drawn from the germline J gene. The chain links TRBV7-8 to TRBJ1-5, with D possibly matching TRBD1 (5 bases). V was shortened by 1 base and J by 2 bases, with 6 bases between the two germline ends. Per the germline V gene, CDR1 is SGHVS and CDR2 is FQNEAQ. The CDR3 runs 14 residues. The CDR3 DNA, read in part, is TGTGCCAGCAGCTTAGGGGGGGGCAATCAGCCC. Protein product: CASSLGGGNQP. The entire CDR3 protein reads CASSLGGGNQPQHF.

The table lists this clone with many counts. With the read ending 3 residues before the CDR3 end, the germline J gene is used to fill in that end. The V and J genes are TRBV7-6 and TRBJ2-4; the match to TRBD1 covers 10 bases. This CDR3 contains 16 residues. The germline V gene encodes CDR1 SGHVS and CDR2 FNYEAQ. V lost 6 bases to trimming and J lost 8 bases; unmatched junction nucleotides: 13. The CDR3 reads CASSRIRGTGEDIQYF. Partial CDR3 DNA: TGTGCCAGCAGTCGTATAAGGGGGACAGGGGAGGACATT. Full variable domain (remainder filled in from reference TRBV7-6 and TRBJ2-4): GAGVSQSPRYKVTKRGQDVALRCDPISGHVSLYWYRQALGQGPEFLTYFNYEAQQDKSGLPNDRFSAERPEGSISTLTIQRTEQRDSAMYRCASSRIRGTGEDIQYFGAGTRLSVL.